The following is a T cell receptor (beta chain) sequence with its context. These data come from a study of control samples from healthy donors and cancer patients. Measured with immunoSEQ multiplex PCR; TCRdb has only the in-frame clones, and not every one. The sample lists about 170,000 clones, roughly 89% occurring once. The germline V and J ends were trimmed by 2 bases and 4 bases, with 13 bases remaining between them. Germline CDR1 and CDR2: MDHEN and SYDVKM. The CDR3 spans 15 residues. V gene TRBV28 combines with J gene TRBJ2-3; TRBD1 is a possible D gene (5 bases). What was sequenced was blood. The receptor was derived from a young woman in good health. The CDR3 sequence: CASSLVSRAPDTQYF. CDR3 in DNA: TGTGCCAGCAGTTTAGTAAGCAGGGCCCCAGATACGCAGTATTTT.